The T cell receptor (beta chain) described here comes from a study of cytomegalovirus exposure and HLA in healthy donors. Study-wide findings and caveats: Immune exposure was documented only through CMV serostatus. When analyzed later, a missense DCLRE1C variant was found to be linked to TCR beta V- and J-gene trimming.

Both 60 Vbeta primers and 13 Jbeta primers went into the PCR. Some clones are missing from TCRdb's copy, which holds only in-frame ones; the method was immunoSEQ multiplex PCR. The sample consists of some 52,000 clones, 72% of them appearing once. A word on this clone: The antigen remains undetermined.

V was clipped by 4 bases and J by 7 bases, with 14 bases between them. This CDR3 has 14 amino acids. Germline V CDR1 and CDR2: SGDLS, YYNGEE. Specimen: PBMCs. V gene TRBV9 combines with J gene TRBJ2-2, with D uncertain. The sequence was collected from a woman aged 50 to 60 in good health and CMV-seronegative. This CDR3 reads CASSFWSDSGELFF. CDR3 coding DNA: TGTGCCAGCAGCTTCTGGAGCGATAGCGGGGAGCTGTTTTTT.